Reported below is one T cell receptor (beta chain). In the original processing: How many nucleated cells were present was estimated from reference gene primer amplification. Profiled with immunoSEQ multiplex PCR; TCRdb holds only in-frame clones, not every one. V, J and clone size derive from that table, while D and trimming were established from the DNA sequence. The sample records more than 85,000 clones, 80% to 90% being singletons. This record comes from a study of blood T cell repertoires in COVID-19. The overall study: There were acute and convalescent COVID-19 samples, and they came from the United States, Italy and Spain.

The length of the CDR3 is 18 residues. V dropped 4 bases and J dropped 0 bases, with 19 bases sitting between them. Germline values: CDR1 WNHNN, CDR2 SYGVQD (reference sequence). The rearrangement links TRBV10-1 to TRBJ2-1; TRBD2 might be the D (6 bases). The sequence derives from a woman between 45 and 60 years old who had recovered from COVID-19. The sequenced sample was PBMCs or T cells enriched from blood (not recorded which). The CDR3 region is CASSGAARELTSYNEQFF. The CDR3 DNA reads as TGCGCCAGCAGTGGTGCGGCTCGGGAGTTAACCTCCTACAATGAGCAGTTCTTC.